This T cell receptor beta chain appears in the sequencing data of a study of shared clonotypes between healthy human individuals. Concerning this clone itself: The antigen remains undetermined.

Study findings and constraints: The expectation was that sequencing depth would affect clonotype sharing among donors. As a rule, naive subsets had a larger estimated richness than memory subsets. It was only blood that was sampled, and tissue repertoires likely differ. Donor scarcity curtailed the genetic and exposure-history diversity represented herein.

Profiling relied on immunoSEQ multiplex PCR, and the TCRdb table lists in-frame clones only, not all of them. The data hold approximately 2.4 million clones, with approximately 96% observed a single time. V was clipped by 1 base and J by 0 bases, with 10 bases between them. The CDR3 spans 16 residues. Germline loops: CDR1 MNHNY, CDR2 SVGAGI (reference sequence). Specimen: naive CD4+ T cells sorted from blood. Stated subset: CD45RA+ positively selected. This receptor was taken from a man younger than 35 in good health. The rearrangement joins TRBV6-6 to TRBJ2-1, with D unresolved. CDR3: CASSYFSYTSYNEQFF. The CDR3 DNA sequence: TGTGCCAGCAGTTACTTCAGCTACACCTCCTACAATGAGCAGTTCTTC.